The 2 T cell receptor beta chains below were found in one sample sequenced in a study of OX40 agonist ivuxolimab in advanced cancers. Sequencing was performed with immunoSEQ multiplex PCR; in TCRdb, only in-frame clones are kept and a portion is missing. The data show about 17,000 clones, 78% seen once. The sequenced sample was CD4+ or CD8+ T cells sorted from blood, obtained in a trial of the OX40 agonist ivuxolimab. The receptors come from an adult with an advanced solid tumor such as melanoma, head and neck, liver or kidney cancer.

CDR3 residues: CASSQVTPRGGTQYF. CDR3 bases: TGTGCCAGCAGCCAAGTGACGCCCCGAGGAGGGACCCAGTACTTC. The chain links TRBV14 to TRBJ2-5, with D possibly being TRBD2 (5 bases). The V end was cut by 1 base, the J end by 7 bases, with 16 bases between. Per germline, CDR1 SGHDN and CDR2 FVKESK. This CDR3 contains 15 residues.

The chain has TRBV10-3 and TRBJ2-3, with 16 bases fitting TRBD2. Germline trimming cut 3 bases from V and 7 bases from J; bases unmatched to any gene: 4. CDR1 is ENHRY and CDR2 is SYGVKD in the germline V gene. This CDR3 spans 16 amino acids. The CDR3 nucleotides read TGTGCCATCAGTGAACCGGGACTAGCGGGGGGGAATACGCAGTATTTT. It is translated as CAISEPGLAGGNTQYF.